This entry lists 9 T cell receptor beta chains sequenced from one sample in a study of blood T cell repertoires in COVID-19. Generated by immunoSEQ multiplex PCR, the TCRdb table keeps only in-frame clones and is missing some. The profile shows some 140,000 clones, about 89% of them singletons. Sequencing used peripheral blood. These receptors all stem from a man aged 50 or older with acute or convalescent COVID-19.

The genes are TRBV7-2 and TRBJ1-6, with D possibly being TRBD1 (6 bases). Germline CDR1 SGHTA, CDR2 FQGNSA. The CDR3 is 16 amino acids. V gave up 5 bases and J gave up 5 bases, with 16 bases separating them. The CDR3 here is CASSKIGQRNNSPLHF. The CDR3 DNA reads TGTGCCAGCAGCAAAATAGGACAGCGGAATAATTCACCCCTCCACTTT.

The chain carries TRBV11-2 and TRBJ2-3, with TRBD2 matching over 8 bases. V lost 5 bases and J lost 6; bases outside the gene matches: 13. The germline gives CDR1 SGHAT, CDR2 FQNNGV. The CDR3 extends over 16 amino acids. The CDR3 coding sequence is TGTGCCAGCAGCCCCACATCGCGGGAGGAACCGGATACGCAGTATTTT. This gives the protein CASSPTSREEPDTQYF.

The V call is TRBV5-5, the J call TRBJ1-1, with TRBD1 matching over 8 bases. The ends lost 6 bases at V and 4 bases at J; junction bases unmatched: 8. This CDR3 is built from 14 residues. The germline CDR1 and CDR2 sequences are SGHKS and YYEKEE (reference sequence). CDR3 loop: CASTLGRGLTEAFF. The CDR3 DNA is TGTGCCAGCACCCTGGGCAGGGGGCTCACTGAAGCTTTCTTT.

The chain employs TRBV24-1 and TRBJ1-2; perhaps TRBD1 as D (5 bases). The V and J ends lost 3 bases and 2 bases respectively, with 15 bases between them. This CDR3 region has 16 residues. Germline CDR1 and CDR2: KGHDR and SFDVKD. CDR3 sequence: CATSDPSAGVNYGYTF. In DNA form, the CDR3 reads TGTGCCACCAGTGATCCTTCGGCGGGGGTCAACTATGGCTACACCTTC.

This clone was picked up one time. The chain carries TRBV5-1 and TRBJ2-2, with 7 positions matching TRBD2. The CDR3 covers 14 residues. The V and J ends lost 4 bases and 3 bases, in that order; junction bases with no gene match: 3. Per germline, CDR1 SGHRS and CDR2 YFSETQ. The CDR3 nucleotides are TGCGCCAGCAGCATTGCGGGAGACACCGGGGAGCTGTTTTTT. Amino acids: CASSIAGDTGELFF.

Worth noting for this clone: Other DNA sequences of this sample code for an identical CDR3. The chain carries TRBV5-1 and TRBJ1-4; possibly TRBD1 for D (5 bases). Germline CDR1 is SGHRS and CDR2 is YFSETQ. CDR3 size: 15 residues. V lost 0 bases and J 1 base, leaving 7 bases between the germline ends. CDR3 bases: TGCGCCAGCAGCTTGGAGCAGGGAACTAATGAAAAACTGTTTTTT. Translating gives CASSLEQGTNEKLFF.

V gene TRBV7-8 combines with J gene TRBJ2-2; D is perhaps TRBD2 (7 bases). The CDR3 loop spans 16 amino acids. The germline V gene has CDR1 SGHVS and CDR2 FQNEAQ. Trimming removed 1 base from V and 3 bases from J, with 12 bases in between. CDR3 loop: CASSLVGGADTGELFF. The CDR3, as DNA: TGTGCCAGCAGCTTAGTAGGGGGGGCGGACACCGGGGAGCTGTTTTTT.

The V call is TRBV6-1, the J call TRBJ2-2; 11 positions match TRBD1. There are 19 residues in the CDR3. Germline V gene data show CDR1 as MNHNS and CDR2 as SASEGT. Losses at the gene ends were 4 bases for V and 6 bases for J; bases not matched to a gene: 16. CDR3 coding DNA: TGTGCCAGCAGTGGCAACCGGCGATGGACAGGGGGCGAATCCGGGGAGCTGTTTTTT. It yields the protein CASSGNRRWTGGESGELFF.

This rearrangement joins TRBV28 to TRBJ1-4, with TRBD1 matching over 7 bases. Germline V gene lookup returns CDR1 MDHEN and CDR2 SYDVKM. The V gene end was trimmed by 6 bases and the J gene end by 3 bases; junction bases not matched to a gene: 13. CDR3 length equals 17 residues. Here the CDR3 DNA reads TGTGCCAGCAGCCCTCCCTCCGCAGGGGGGCCTAATGAAAAACTGTTTTTT. Translated: CASSPPSAGGPNEKLFF.